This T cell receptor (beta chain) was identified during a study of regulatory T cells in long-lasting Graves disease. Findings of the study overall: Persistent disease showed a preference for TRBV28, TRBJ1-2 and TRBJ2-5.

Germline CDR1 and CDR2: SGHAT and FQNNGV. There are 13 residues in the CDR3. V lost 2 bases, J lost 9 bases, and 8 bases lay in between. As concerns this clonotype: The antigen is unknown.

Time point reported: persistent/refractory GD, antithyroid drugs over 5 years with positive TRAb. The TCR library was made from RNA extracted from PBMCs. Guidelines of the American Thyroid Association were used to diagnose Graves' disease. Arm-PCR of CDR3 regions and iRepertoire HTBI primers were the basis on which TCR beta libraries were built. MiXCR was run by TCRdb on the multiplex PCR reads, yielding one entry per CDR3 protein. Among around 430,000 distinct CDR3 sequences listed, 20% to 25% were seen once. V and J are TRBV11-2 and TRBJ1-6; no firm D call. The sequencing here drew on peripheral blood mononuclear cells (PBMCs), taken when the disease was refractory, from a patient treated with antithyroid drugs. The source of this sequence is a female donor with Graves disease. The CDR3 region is CASSLMEGSPLHF. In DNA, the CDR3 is TGTGCCAGCAGCTTAATGGAAGGTTCACCCCTCCACTTT.